This T cell receptor beta chain was found in a study of blood T cell repertoires in COVID-19. Overall study context: In each case, the material was cDNA or gDNA derived from T cells, B-cell-depleted T cells, or PBMCs.

Source study methods: Amplification from reference gene primers served as the basis for estimated nucleated cell counts. Using immunoSEQ multiplex PCR, the repertoire was profiled, and TCRdb retains in-frame clones only, with some absent. The V and J calls and the clone size are those of that table, but D and trimming were determined from the DNA. The repertoire includes over 150,000 clones, 89% of them detected once, and less than 2% sits in the top ten. This TCR came from a man younger than 30 who had recovered from COVID-19. The sequenced sample was peripheral blood.

Here the CDR3 reads CASSPPGIIDYTF. The CDR3 nucleotides are TGTGCCAGCTCACCTCCAGGGATAATCGACTACACCTTC. The V and J genes are TRBV18 and TRBJ1-2; D possibly corresponds to TRBD1 (5 bases). The CDR3 loop spans 13 amino acids. Germline-derived CDR1 and CDR2 are KGHSH and LQKENI. Trimming pared 3 bases from V and 10 bases from J, leaving 15 bases between. Using reference TRBV18 and TRBJ1-2 for the parts outside the CDR3, the full variable domain is NAGVMQNPRHLVRRRGQEARLRCSPMKGHSHVYWYRQLPEEGLKFMVYLQKENIIDESGMPKERFSAEFPKEGPSILRIQQVVRGDSAAYFCASSPPGIIDYTFGSGTRLTVV.